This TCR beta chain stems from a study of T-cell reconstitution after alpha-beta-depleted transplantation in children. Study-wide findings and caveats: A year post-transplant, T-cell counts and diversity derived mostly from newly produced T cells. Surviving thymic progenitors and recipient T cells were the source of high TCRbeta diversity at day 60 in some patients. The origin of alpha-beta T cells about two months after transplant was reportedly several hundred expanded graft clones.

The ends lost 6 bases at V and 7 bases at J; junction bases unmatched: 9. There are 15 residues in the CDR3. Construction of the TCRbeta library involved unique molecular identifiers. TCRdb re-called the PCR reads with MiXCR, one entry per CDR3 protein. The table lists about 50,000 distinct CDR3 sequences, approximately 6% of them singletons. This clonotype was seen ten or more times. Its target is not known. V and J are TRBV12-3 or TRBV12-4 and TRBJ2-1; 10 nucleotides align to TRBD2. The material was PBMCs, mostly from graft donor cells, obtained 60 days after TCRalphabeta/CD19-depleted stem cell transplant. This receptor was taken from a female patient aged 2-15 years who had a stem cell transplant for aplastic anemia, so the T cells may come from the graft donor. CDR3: CASSKGTSGNNEQFF. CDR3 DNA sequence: TGTGCCAGCAGCAAGGGTACTAGCGGGAATAATGAGCAGTTCTTC.